A selection of T cell receptor beta chains follows, all from one sample in a study of blood T cell repertoires in COVID-19. Generated by immunoSEQ multiplex PCR, the TCRdb table keeps only in-frame clones and is missing some. The sample gives 150,000 to 200,000 clones, 65% to 90% of which show up once; under 9.5% is in the top ten. The sequenced sample consisted of peripheral blood. The source of these receptors is a man aged 50-59 years with active or convalescent COVID-19. Both conserved end residues are part of each CDR3. Each record gives: V gene, clone size, D gene, J gene, CDR3 protein, CDR3 DNA. D genes are given only for firm matches. The size entry is marked missing in some rows and otherwise reads once, few, many or a size class.

TRBV30	.	.	TRBJ2-7	CAWSVVLNEQYF	TGTGCCTGGAGTGTAGTTCTAAACGAGCAGTACTTC
TRBV5-1	.	TRBD1	TRBJ2-7	CASSQGDASSYEQYF	TGCGCCAGCAGTCAGGGGGACGCCAGCTCCTACGAGCAGTACTTC
TRBV19	.	.	TRBJ1-3	CASSPPSGRAGNTIYF	TGTGCCAGTAGTCCCCCATCGGGCAGGGCTGGAAACACCATATATTTT
TRBV3-1/TRBV3-2	.	.	TRBJ1-1	CASSQQGQNTEAFF	TGTGCCAGCAGCCAACAGGGACAGAACACTGAAGCTTTCTTT
TRBV29-1	.	.	TRBJ2-7	CSVDRGVYEQYF	TGCAGCGTTGATCGGGGAGTCTACGAGCAGTACTTC
TRBV6-5	.	.	TRBJ1-5	CASSPGLNQPQHF	TGTGCCAGCAGTCCCGGACTTAATCAGCCCCAGCATTTT
TRBV10-3	.	TRBD1	TRBJ2-2	CAIRRGQDTGELFF	TGTGCCATCAGGAGGGGGCAAGACACCGGGGAGCTGTTTTTT
TRBV6-5	.	.	TRBJ2-7	CASTGKGLPYEQYF	TGTGCCAGCACCGGGAAGGGACTCCCCTACGAGCAGTACTTC
TRBV4-3	.	.	TRBJ1-2	CASSHDRGHSNYGYTF	TGCGCCAGCAGCCATGACCGGGGACACTCTAACTATGGCTACACCTTC
TRBV6-2/TRBV6-3	.	.	TRBJ1-4	CASSQANEKLFF	TGTGCCAGCAGTCAGGCTAATGAAAAACTGTTTTTT
TRBV2	.	.	TRBJ1-6	CASTDSGSYNSPLHF	TGTGCCAGCACGGATTCGGGGTCCTATAATTCACCCCTCCACTTT
TRBV21-1	.	.	TRBJ2-7	CASSISGPAYEQYF	TGTGCCAGCAGCATAAGCGGGCCTGCCTACGAGCAGTACTTC
TRBV19	.	TRBD1	TRBJ1-4	CASSGRQGAEKLFF	TGTGCCAGTAGTGGGAGACAGGGGGCAGAAAAACTGTTTTTT
TRBV11-2	.	.	TRBJ1-1	CASSLTVNTEAFF	TGTGCCAGCAGCTTAACTGTGAACACTGAAGCTTTCTTT
TRBV25-1	.	.	TRBJ2-1	CASSEFRGVNEQFF	TGTGCCAGCAGTGAATTCCGGGGTGTCAATGAGCAGTTCTTC
TRBV7-3	.	TRBD2	TRBJ2-2	CASSSSGGRNTGELFF	TGTGCCAGCAGCTCAAGCGGGGGGCGAAACACCGGGGAGCTGTTTTTT
TRBV19	.	.	TRBJ2-1	CASRQETGNEQFF	TGTGCCAGCAGACAGGAAACCGGAAATGAGCAGTTCTTC
TRBV5-6	.	.	TRBJ2-1	CASSLALSPLGRSEQFF	TGTGCCAGCAGCTTGGCCTTATCACCCCTAGGTCGGAGTGAGCAGTTCTTC
TRBV5-1	once	TRBD2	TRBJ2-7	CASSLGSGREQYF	TGCGCCAGCAGCTTGGGTAGCGGGCGCGAGCAGTACTTC
TRBV27	.	TRBD1	TRBJ1-1	CASSTTFTGGGTEAFF	TGTGCCAGCAGTACCACATTCACAGGGGGAGGCACTGAAGCTTTCTTT
TRBV4-3	.	.	TRBJ1-4	CASSQDSRGGEKLFF	TGCGCCAGCAGCCAAGACTCCCGGGGTGGCGAAAAACTGTTTTTT
TRBV6-5	few	TRBD1	TRBJ2-1	CASRIRQGMRDEQFF	TGTGCCAGCAGAATAAGACAGGGGATGAGGGATGAGCAGTTCTTC
TRBV28	.	.	TRBJ1-6	CASRLAGSPLHF	TGTGCCAGCAGACTCGCTGGTTCACCCCTCCACTTT
TRBV7-2	.	TRBD2	TRBJ2-1	CASSSTSGGLNEQFF	TGTGCCAGCAGCTCAACCAGCGGGGGGCTGAATGAGCAGTTCTTC
TRBV5-1	once	.	TRBJ2-4	CASSLLPAKNIQYF	TGCGCCAGCAGCTTGCTCCCAGCCAAAAACATTCAGTACTTC
TRBV9	.	.	TRBJ1-2	CASSPQAGVGYTF	TGTGCCAGCAGCCCCCAGGCGGGGGTGGGCTACACCTTC